These T cell receptor beta chains were read from a single sample in a study of blood T cell repertoires in COVID-19. Produced via immunoSEQ multiplex PCR; TCRdb's table is partial and in-frame only. Altogether 53,000 or so clones are present, approximately 86% being singletons, with the ten largest covering over 9.5%. The material sequenced was peripheral blood. These receptors were obtained from a man between 65 and 80 years old with active COVID-19. The CDR3 runs from the conserved cysteine through the conserved F or W. Each record gives: clone size, V gene, J gene, D gene, CDR3 DNA, CDR3 protein. The D gene is left open where the match is weak. Only some rows state a clone size, as once, few, many or a class for expanded clones.

size: NA
V: TRBV21-1
J: TRBJ1-6
D: NA
DNA: TGTGCCAGCAGCAGGGGACACGGGGACCGGTGGGGAACTAATTCACCCCTCCACTTT
CDR3: CASSRGHGDRWGTNSPLHF

size: NA
V: TRBV3-1/TRBV3-2
J: TRBJ1-1
D: NA
DNA: TGTGCCAGCAGCCACCCACCCAACAGGGCTATGAACACTGAAGCTTTCTTT
CDR3: CASSHPPNRAMNTEAFF

size: NA
V: TRBV5-1
J: TRBJ1-6
D: NA
DNA: TGCGCCAGCAGCTTCGGTCATAATTCACCCCTCCACTTT
CDR3: CASSFGHNSPLHF

size: once
V: TRBV7-6
J: TRBJ1-1
D: TRBD1
DNA: TGTGCCAGCAGCCTCAGCTGGACAGGGGACACTGAAGCTTTCTTT
CDR3: CASSLSWTGDTEAFF

size: NA
V: TRBV7-2
J: TRBJ1-2
D: NA
DNA: TGTGCCAGCAGCCTGACCCACAGAAACTATGGCTACACCTTC
CDR3: CASSLTHRNYGYTF

size: NA
V: TRBV5-1
J: TRBJ2-7
D: NA
DNA: TGCGCCAGCAGCTTGGATGCGTCCCGCTCCTACGAGCAGTACTTC
CDR3: CASSLDASRSYEQYF

size: once
V: TRBV6-5
J: TRBJ1-2
D: NA
DNA: TGTGCCAGCACCCCCATGAGGGGAGGAAACTATGGCTACACCTTC
CDR3: CASTPMRGGNYGYTF

size: NA
V: TRBV14
J: TRBJ2-5
D: NA
DNA: TGTGCCAGCAGCCAACTCGAGACCCAGTACTTC
CDR3: CASSQLETQYF

size: NA
V: TRBV2
J: TRBJ2-5
D: TRBD1
DNA: TGTGCCAGCAGGAGAACTCCAGGGGGCCAAGAGACCCAGTACTTC
CDR3: CASRRTPGGQETQYF

size: NA
V: TRBV19
J: TRBJ1-5
D: TRBD1
DNA: TGTGCCAGTAGTATAGGCACAGGGGGCGGGCAGCCCCAGCATTTT
CDR3: CASSIGTGGGQPQHF

size: NA
V: TRBV7-9
J: TRBJ1-6
D: NA
DNA: TGTGCCAGCAGCCCCACGTGGGGAGGTAATTCACCCCTCCACTTT
CDR3: CASSPTWGGNSPLHF

size: NA
V: TRBV7-8
J: TRBJ2-7
D: TRBD1
DNA: TGTGCCAGCAAGGAAACAGGGGGCAACTACGAGCAGTACTTC
CDR3: CASKETGGNYEQYF

size: NA
V: TRBV7-2
J: TRBJ2-7
D: TRBD2
DNA: TGTGCCAGCAGCCCCCGGACTAGCGGGGGGACTTTTACGAAGTACTTC
CDR3: CASSPRTSGGTFTKYF

size: NA
V: TRBV24-1
J: TRBJ1-6
D: NA
DNA: TGTGCCACCAGTGACCTAACAGGGAGAAGAGGACCATGGGGCCTCCACTTT
CDR3: CATSDLTGRRGPWGLHF

size: NA
V: TRBV19
J: TRBJ2-1
D: NA
DNA: TGTGCCAGTAGTAACGGCAGATCCGTGGAGCGTGGCAATGAGCAGTTCTTC
CDR3: CASSNGRSVERGNEQFF

size: NA
V: TRBV6-5
J: TRBJ1-1
D: TRBD1
DNA: TGTGCCAGCAGTTACTCTAATCTAGGGGGCAGGGCTTTCTTT
CDR3: CASSYSNLGGRAFF

size: NA
V: TRBV5-6
J: TRBJ1-6
D: NA
DNA: TGTGCCAGCAGCTTTTATCTTTATAATTCACCCCTCCACTTT
CDR3: CASSFYLYNSPLHF

size: NA
V: TRBV6-4
J: TRBJ1-3
D: NA
DNA: TGTGCCAGCAGTCCGGGAGGAAACACCATATATTTT
CDR3: CASSPGGNTIYF

size: NA
V: TRBV11-2
J: TRBJ2-3
D: NA
DNA: TGTGCCAGCAGCTTGGCGGGGTCGGATACGCAGTATTTT
CDR3: CASSLAGSDTQYF

size: NA
V: TRBV6-2/TRBV6-3
J: TRBJ2-3
D: NA
DNA: TGTGCCAGCAGTTACGGGGGGGCGGGGACAGATACGCAGTATTTT
CDR3: CASSYGGAGTDTQYF

size: NA
V: TRBV9
J: TRBJ1-2
D: NA
DNA: TGTGCCAGCAGCGTAGACAGGGACCCGACCTATTATGGCTACACCTTC
CDR3: CASSVDRDPTYYGYTF

size: few
V: TRBV18
J: TRBJ2-3
D: TRBD1
DNA: TGTGCCAGCTCATCCCGACAGGGGTCAGAGACAGATACGCAGTATTTT
CDR3: CASSSRQGSETDTQYF

size: once
V: TRBV27
J: TRBJ1-3
D: NA
DNA: TGTGCCAGCAGTTTAACCCTTCCGAGCTCTGGAAACACCATATATTTT
CDR3: CASSLTLPSSGNTIYF

size: NA
V: TRBV15
J: TRBJ1-2
D: NA
DNA: TGTGCCACCAGCAGAGCCAGGGGTCTGTCTTTAAACTATGGCTACACCTTC
CDR3: CATSRARGLSLNYGYTF

size: NA
V: TRBV7-9
J: TRBJ2-3
D: NA
DNA: TGTGCCAGCAGCTTAGAAGGGGGGGCGTCAGATACGCAGTATTTT
CDR3: CASSLEGGASDTQYF

size: NA
V: TRBV7-2
J: TRBJ2-7
D: TRBD2
DNA: TGTGCCAGCAGCTTAGCCCCTAGCGGGGGCCCCAGCTCCTACGAGCAGTACTTC
CDR3: CASSLAPSGGPSSYEQYF

size: NA
V: TRBV27
J: TRBJ2-1
D: TRBD1
DNA: TGTGCCAGCAGTTTATCCCCGGGACAGGGGACAGACTCTCCCTACAATGAGCAGTTCTTC
CDR3: CASSLSPGQGTDSPYNEQFF

size: NA
V: TRBV12-3/TRBV12-4
J: TRBJ2-5
D: TRBD1
DNA: TGTGCCAGCAGCCTGGGACAGAAAGAGACCCAGTACTTC
CDR3: CASSLGQKETQYF

size: NA
V: TRBV2
J: TRBJ2-2
D: NA
DNA: TGTGCCAGCAGTGAGGTCAGGGGCTGGGGGGAGCTGTTTTTT
CDR3: CASSEVRGWGELFF

size: few
V: TRBV5-1
J: TRBJ2-7
D: TRBD2
DNA: TGCGCCAGCAGCCCGGAACTAGCGGGACAATACGAGCAGTACTTC
CDR3: CASSPELAGQYEQYF

size: NA
V: TRBV7-2
J: TRBJ2-7
D: NA
DNA: TGTGCCAGCAGCCGCCCCCCCGGGACTTCCCACTACGAGCAGTACTTC
CDR3: CASSRPPGTSHYEQYF

size: NA
V: TRBV7-7
J: TRBJ2-5
D: TRBD2
DNA: TGTGCTAGCAGCTTAGTTCTAGCGGAAGAGACCCAGTACTTC
CDR3: CASSLVLAEETQYF

size: NA
V: TRBV19
J: TRBJ1-1
D: NA
DNA: TGTGCCAGTAGCCCCCCCCGGACAGCGAACACTGAAGCTTTCTTT
CDR3: CASSPPRTANTEAFF

size: NA
V: TRBV5-4
J: TRBJ2-7
D: TRBD1
DNA: TGTGCCAGCAGCTTGGGTCCGGGACAGGGGCGAAACTACGAGCAGTACTTC
CDR3: CASSLGPGQGRNYEQYF

size: NA
V: TRBV6-2/TRBV6-3
J: TRBJ1-4
D: TRBD1
DNA: TGTGCCAGCAGTTACGGGCAGGGGGCTTTCAATGAAAAACTGTTTTTT
CDR3: CASSYGQGAFNEKLFF

size: NA
V: TRBV5-4
J: TRBJ2-3
D: TRBD2
DNA: TGTGCCAGCAGCTTGCCTAGGCTAGCGGGGGGGAATACAGATACGCAGTATTTT
CDR3: CASSLPRLAGGNTDTQYF

size: NA
V: TRBV19
J: TRBJ2-2
D: NA
DNA: TGTGCCAGTAGTGGGGCTCGGACAGCGACCGGGGAGCTGTTTTTT
CDR3: CASSGARTATGELFF

size: NA
V: TRBV20-1
J: TRBJ1-1
D: NA
DNA: TGCAGTGTTCCGCTGAGGGCTGAAGCTTTCTTT
CDR3: CSVPLRAEAFF

size: few
V: TRBV5-1
J: TRBJ1-4
D: TRBD1
DNA: TGCGCCAGCAGCGAACAGGGACAGGGGAATGAAAAACTGTTTTTT
CDR3: CASSEQGQGNEKLFF

size: once
V: TRBV5-6
J: TRBJ2-7
D: TRBD2
DNA: TGTGCCAGCAGCTTGGCGGGGGGGGCACTCTCCTACGAGCAGTACTTC
CDR3: CASSLAGGALSYEQYF

size: NA
V: TRBV5-1
J: TRBJ1-2
D: NA
DNA: TGCGCCAGCCGTGGGGGGACTCAAGTCTATGGCTACACCTTC
CDR3: CASRGGTQVYGYTF

size: NA
V: TRBV7-2
J: TRBJ1-4
D: TRBD1
DNA: TGTGCCAGCAGCTTGGTGGACAGGGGTGGCGAAAAACTGTTTTTT
CDR3: CASSLVDRGGEKLFF

size: NA
V: TRBV18
J: TRBJ1-5
D: NA
DNA: TGTGCCAGCTCACCAGGGGCGGGACAGCCCCAGCATTTT
CDR3: CASSPGAGQPQHF

size: NA
V: TRBV5-1
J: TRBJ1-1
D: NA
DNA: TGCGCCAGCAGCTTGGCCAGGCAGGGTGACACTGAAGCTTTCTTT
CDR3: CASSLARQGDTEAFF

size: NA
V: TRBV11-3
J: TRBJ1-4
D: NA
DNA: TGTGCCAGCAGCTTACCTACAGGGTGGGGTGAAAAACTGTTTTTT
CDR3: CASSLPTGWGEKLFF

size: NA
V: TRBV7-2
J: TRBJ2-1
D: TRBD1
DNA: TGTGCCAGCAGCTCCCACAGGGGGGCGTACAATGAGCAGTTCTTC
CDR3: CASSSHRGAYNEQFF

size: NA
V: TRBV19
J: TRBJ1-1
D: TRBD1
DNA: TGTGCCAGCACCCCCTACGGACAGGGAATTATGAACACTGAAGCTTTCTTT
CDR3: CASTPYGQGIMNTEAFF

size: NA
V: TRBV5-1
J: TRBJ2-3
D: TRBD1
DNA: TGCGCCAGCAGCTTGGGACAGGGGGCAGGTACGCAGTATTTT
CDR3: CASSLGQGAGTQYF

size: NA
V: TRBV4-3
J: TRBJ1-1
D: NA
DNA: TGCGCCAGCAGCCACGGACTTGGGGCTGAAGCTTTCTTT
CDR3: CASSHGLGAEAFF